This T cell receptor beta chain was profiled in a study of control samples from healthy donors and cancer patients. Produced via immunoSEQ multiplex PCR; TCRdb's table is partial and in-frame only. There are about 160,000 clones in the sample; about 94% occur only once, and 12% to 15% lies in the top ten. Trimming took 4 bases from V and 3 from J, leaving 15 bases between them. CDR1 is MDHEN, CDR2 SYDVKM, per germline. This CDR3 has 15 amino acids. The clonotype comes from a man in his sixties with colorectal cancer. The chain has TRBV28 and TRBJ1-1, with D perhaps TRBD1 (6 bases). Material: PBMCs. CDR3 DNA sequence: TGTGCCAGCAGTTCGGGGGGCGAGTCGGACACTGAAGCTTTCTTT. Translation: CASSSGGESDTEAFF.